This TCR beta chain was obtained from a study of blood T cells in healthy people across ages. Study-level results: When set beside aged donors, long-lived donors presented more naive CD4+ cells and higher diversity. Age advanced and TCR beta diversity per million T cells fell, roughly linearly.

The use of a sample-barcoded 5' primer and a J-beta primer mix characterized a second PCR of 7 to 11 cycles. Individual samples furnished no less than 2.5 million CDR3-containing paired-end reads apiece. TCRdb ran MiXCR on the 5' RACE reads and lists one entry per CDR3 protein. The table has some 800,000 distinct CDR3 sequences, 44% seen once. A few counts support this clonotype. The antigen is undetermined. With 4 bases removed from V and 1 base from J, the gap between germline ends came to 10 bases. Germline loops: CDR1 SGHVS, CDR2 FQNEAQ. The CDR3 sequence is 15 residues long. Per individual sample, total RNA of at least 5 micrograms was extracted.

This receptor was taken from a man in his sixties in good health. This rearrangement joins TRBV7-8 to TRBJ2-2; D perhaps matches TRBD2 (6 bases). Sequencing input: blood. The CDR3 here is CASSSAGLNTGELFF. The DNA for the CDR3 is TGTGCCAGCAGCTCTGCGGGGTTGAACACCGGGGAGCTGTTTTTT. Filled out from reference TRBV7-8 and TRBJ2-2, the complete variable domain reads GAGVSQSPRYKVAKRGQDVALRCDPISGHVSLFWYQQALGQGPEFLTYFQNEAQLDKSGLPSDRFFAERPEGSVSTLKIQRTQQEDSAVYLCASSSAGLNTGELFFGEGSRLTVL.